The 22 T cell receptor beta chains given below trace back to one sample, sequenced in a study of tumor-infiltrating lymphocytes in primary liver carcinoma. Reverse transcription of approximately 500 ng total RNA with a constant-region primer produced TCR beta cDNA. Three-round nested multiplex PCR performed with slightly modified ARM-PCR produced the TCR beta libraries. Investigators reported that the first two PCR rounds, at around 10 cycles each, used TRBV1-TRBV30 forward primers with a C-beta reverse primer. MiXCR, applied by TCRdb to the multiplex PCR reads, yields one record per CDR3 protein. The sample lists 80,000 or so distinct CDR3 sequences; approximately 69% were seen once. Co-extracting RNA and DNA was done with about 20-34 mg of unsorted bulk tissue as input. The specimen sequenced was tumor-adjacent normal liver tissue. These receptors all stem from a man aged 40-50 years with primary liver carcinoma and hepatitis B virus infection.

A note on this clonotype: Possible read error: a much larger clone is one base away. J is TRBJ2-3 and V is TRBV5-1, with 9 bases matching TRBD2. The CDR3 has 17 amino acids. The germline gives CDR1 SGHRS, CDR2 YFSETQ. This CDR3 is CVSSLGASGTSPDTQYF. In DNA, the CDR3 is TGCGTCAGCAGCTTGGGGGCTAGCGGGACCTCCCCGGATACGCAGTATTTT.

Turning to this clonotype: Germline and junction disagree at one end, which may indicate a read error. The CDR3 loop is CVSSLLQLNAGELFF. CDR3 nucleotide sequence: TGTGTCAGCAGTTTATTACAGCTGAACGCCGGGGAGCTGTTTTTT. The chain is built from TRBV12-3 or TRBV12-4 and TRBJ2-2; unclear D gene. The CDR3 length is 15 residues.

The V call is TRBV5-6, the J call TRBJ2-2; D may be TRBD1 (6 bases). The CDR3 length is 18 residues. The ends were cut back, 8 bases at V and 0 bases at J, with 23 bases in the middle. CDR1 is SGHDT and CDR2 is YYEEEE in the germline V gene. The chain's CDR3 is CARSSVRGPLSNTGELFF. CDR3 sequence (DNA): TGTGCCAGGAGTTCCGTCAGGGGACCCTTATCGAACACCGGGGAGCTGTTTTTT. Full variable domain (remainder filled in from reference TRBV5-6 and TRBJ2-2): DAGVTQSPTHLIKTRGQQVTLRCSPKSGHDTVSWYQQALGQGPQFIFQYYEEEERQRGNFPDRFSGHQFPNYSSELNVNALLLGDSALYLCARSSVRGPLSNTGELFFGEGSRLTVL.

The chain joins TRBV11-2 to TRBJ2-1; 10 nucleotides line up with TRBD2. The germline V gene encodes CDR1 SGHAT and CDR2 FQNNGV. V lost 0 bases to trimming and J lost 3 bases; unmatched junction nucleotides: 8. CDR3 size: 18 residues. The CDR3 DNA reads TGTGCCAGCAGCTTAGAGCTCCTAGCGGGAGAAATCTACAATGAGCAGTTCTTC. This translates into CASSLELLAGEIYNEQFF.

Comment on this clonotype: Here the CDR3 omits its conserved ending phenylalanine or tryptophan, so a read error is the likely source. The DNA is left out, because the CDR3 cannot be placed on it with certainty; the CDR3 is given as TCRdb lists it. The chain joins TRBV6-2 or TRBV6-3 to TRBJ2-1; TRBD2 is taken as the D call from the table, unchecked against the DNA. Germline CDR1 MNHEY, CDR2 SVGEGT. The CDR3 comprises 15 residues, both ends counted. The CDR3 sequence is CVSRIFLGGGREQLL.

The rearrangement joins TRBV9 to TRBJ2-6; D remains ambiguous. CDR3 length: 15 residues. Germline V CDR1 and CDR2: SGDLS, YYNGEE. Trimming pared 5 bases from V and 1 base from J, leaving 10 bases between. CDR3 in amino acids: CASRVDASGANVLTF. Here the CDR3 DNA reads TGTGCCAGCAGGGTTGATGCATCTGGGGCCAACGTCCTGACTTTC.

A note on this clonotype: At one end, the junction sequence differs from germline, possibly due to a read error. The chain has TRBV4-1 and TRBJ2-1; 11 nucleotides line up with TRBD2. The germline V gene has CDR1 MGHRA and CDR2 YSYEKL. The CDR3 is 17 amino acids. The CDR3 is CASCQSDTSGGYNEQFF. CDR3 nucleotide sequence: TGCGCCAGCTGCCAAAGCGACACTAGCGGGGGCTACAATGAGCAGTTCTTC.

Details on this clonotype: One end of the junction does not line up with germline, which may come from a read error. The rearrangement uses TRBV6-5 and TRBJ2-3; TRBD1 aligns across 7 bases. CDR1 MNHEY and CDR2 SVGAGI come from the germline V gene. The CDR3 has 14 amino acids. The DNA of the CDR3 is TGTGCCGGCAGATACAGGGGTGGGGCGGATACGCAGTATTTT. Translating it yields CAGRYRGGADTQYF.

Many counts were recorded for this clonotype. The chain has TRBV4-3 and TRBJ2-1; D not certain. This CDR3 is 15 amino acids long. V was pared by 4 bases and J by 0 bases, with 10 bases between. Germline-derived CDR1 and CDR2 are LGHNA and YSLEER. CDR3 sequence (DNA): TGCGCCAGCAGCCCAAGTCCCAACTCCTACAATGAGCAGTTCTTC. Translation gives CASSPSPNSYNEQFF.

On this clonotype itself: The germline gene is not matched at one end of the junction; a read error may be the cause. This chain uses TRBV29-1 with TRBJ2-1; no definite D call. The CDR3 sequence is 15 residues long. Germline-derived CDR1 and CDR2 are SQVTM and ANQGSEA. The chain's CDR3 is CNVEGGAGSYNEQFF. The CDR3 DNA reads as TGCAACGTTGAAGGTGGAGCAGGCTCCTACAATGAACAGTTCTTC.

The rearrangement uses TRBV11-2 and TRBJ2-1; 8 nucleotides align to TRBD2. From germline, CDR1 is SGHAT and CDR2 FQNNGV. The J segment lost 13 bases and the V segment lost 2 bases, leaving 13 bases of the junction unmatched. The CDR3 consists of 15 residues. CDR3 sequence: CASSLSGSSYNGQFF. CDR3 coding DNA: TGTGCCAGCAGCTTAAGCGGGAGCTCCTACAATGGACAGTTCTTC.

The V and J genes are TRBV11-2 and TRBJ2-1; D is uncertain. Germline assignment: CDR1 SGHAT and CDR2 FQNNGV. V lost 5 bases and J 10 bases, leaving 12 bases between the germline ends. This CDR3 contains 12 residues. The CDR3 here is CASSPLWEEQFF. The CDR3 coding sequence is TGTGCCAGCAGCCCCCTATGGGAAGAGCAGTTCTTC. Variable domain in full (rest from reference TRBV11-2 and TRBJ2-1): EAGVAQSPRYKIIEKRQSVAFWCNPISGHATLYWYQQILGQGPKLLIQFQNNGVVDDSQLPKDRFSAERLKGVDSTLKIQPAKLEDSAVYLCASSPLWEEQFFGPGTRLTVL.

On this clonotype: The junction shows a germline mismatch at one end, possibly a read error. The chain combines TRBV4-1 with TRBJ2-1; D unclear. The CDR3 is 15 amino acids. The germline CDR1 and CDR2 sequences are MGHRA and YSYEKL. CDR3 DNA: TGCGCAAGCAGCCCGCTCGGTAACAACAACAATGAGAAGTTATTC. Protein sequence: CASSPLGNNNNEKLF.

This clonotype occurred once. The chain is built from TRBV11-2 and TRBJ2-1, with a tentative D call TRBD2 (5 bases). The length of the CDR3 is 14 residues. V shed 0 bases and J shed 7 bases, with 10 bases lying between them. In germline, CDR1 is SGHAT, CDR2 FQNNGV. The DNA of the CDR3 is TGTGCCAGCAGCTTAGACCGGGGAACTAATGAGCAGTTCTTC. Its protein product is CASSLDRGTNEQFF.

The rearrangement links TRBV5-6 to TRBJ1-2; D is unclear. V was pared by 8 bases and J by 8 bases, with 19 bases between. The CDR3 extends over 13 amino acids. Germline V lookup: CDR1 SGHDT, CDR2 YYEEEE. Here the CDR3 reads CASSLVGSGGYTF. The CDR3 region has the DNA TGTGCCAGTAGTTTGGTTGGGAGTGGAGGCTACACCTTC.

This clonotype showed up many times. The chain combines TRBV5-5 with TRBJ1-4; D perhaps matches TRBD1 (6 bases). V was clipped by 3 bases and J by 7 bases, with 25 bases between them. The CDR3 spans 18 residues. From germline, CDR1 is SGHKS and CDR2 YYEKEE (reference sequence). The CDR3 DNA follows: TGTGCCAGCAGCTACGACTACCGGGACAACACAAGGGGTGAAAAACTGTTTTTT. It encodes CASSYDYRDNTRGEKLFF.

With respect to this clonotype: One end of the junction fails to match germline, which may point to a read error. The J gene is TRBJ2-7, the V gene TRBV4-1; TRBD1 aligns across 9 bases. Germline values: CDR1 MGHRA, CDR2 YSYEKL. This CDR3 comprises 16 residues. CDR3 sequence: CTSSQEPSGQGYEQYF. For the CDR3, the DNA is TGTACCAGCAGCCAAGAACCATCGGGACAGGGCTACGAGCAGTACTTC.

Note on this clonotype: One junction end disagrees with the germline gene, perhaps due to a read error. The chain carries TRBV6-1 and TRBJ2-7; D is unclear. CDR3 length equals 13 residues. Germline loops: CDR1 MNHNS, CDR2 SASEGT. Here the CDR3 reads CVSSETYDLGQYF. The CDR3 DNA sequence: TGTGTCAGCAGTGAAACTTACGACCTCGGGCAATACTTC.

The chain carries TRBV29-1 and TRBJ1-3; no reliable D call. Germline loops: CDR1 SQVTM, CDR2 ANQGSEA. The CDR3 consists of 15 residues. The CDR3 sequence is CGAGLCGVSGNTIYF. The CDR3 coding sequence is TGCGGCGCCGGGCTGTGTGGGGTCTCTGGAAACACCATATATTTT.

As concerns this clonotype: Relative to the germline gene, one junction end is altered; a read error may explain this. The rearrangement links TRBV28 to TRBJ1-1; tentative D call: TRBD1 (5 bases). Per the germline V gene, CDR1 is MDHEN and CDR2 is SYDVKM. This CDR3 has 15 residues. In DNA, the CDR3 is TGTGCCAACAGTGCTCGGAAGGGGCAGTTTACTGAAGCTTTCTTT. This codes for CANSARKGQFTEAFF. Filled out from reference TRBV28 and TRBJ1-1, the complete variable domain reads DVKVTQSSRYLVKRTGEKVFLECVQDMDHENMFWYRQDPGLGLRLIYFSYDVKMKEKGDIPEGYSVSREKKERFSLILESASTNQTSMYLCANSARKGQFTEAFFGQGTRLTVV.

The chain combines TRBV14 with TRBJ2-3; 9 nucleotides match TRBD2. The CDR3 spans 17 residues. CDR1 and CDR2 from the germline V gene are SGHDN and FVKESK. DNA of the CDR3: TGTACAAGCAGCCAATCGGTTAGCGGGAGACTGAAAGATACGCAGTATTTT. Amino acid sequence: CTSSQSVSGRLKDTQYF.

Note on this clonotype: Mismatch with germline at one junction end may stem from a read error. The chain is built from TRBV28 and TRBJ2-7; 7 bases are a match to TRBD2. CDR3 length: 19 amino acids. Germline V lookup: CDR1 MDHEN, CDR2 SYDVKM. CDR3 loop: CASSFFGLAGERISYVQYF. The CDR3 nucleotides are TGTGCCAGCAGTTTTTTCGGACTGGCGGGAGAGCGAATCTCCTACGTGCAGTACTTC. Drawing the rest from reference TRBV28 and TRBJ2-7, the complete variable domain is DVKVTQSSRYLVKRTGEKVFLECVQDMDHENMFWYRQDPGLGLRLIYFSYDVKMKEKGDIPEGYSVSREKKERFSLILESASTNQTSMYLCASSFFGLAGERISYVQYFGPGTRLTVT.